Presented here are 18 T cell receptor beta chains from one specimen sequenced in a study of T cell responses to AZD1222 COVID-19 vaccine. Repertoires were generated with immunoSEQ multiplex PCR, while TCRdb's copy carries only in-frame clones and drops some. Of about 72,000 clones in the sample, approximately 90% were seen once. This specimen consisted of peripheral blood, obtained 28 days after the second AZD1222 dose. The source is an adult who received the AZD1222 COVID-19 vaccine.

V and J are TRBV3-1 (or the pseudogene TRBV3-2) and TRBJ2-7, with 7 bases lining up with TRBD2. CDR3 length: 18 amino acids. Per germline, CDR1 LGHDT and CDR2 YNNKEL (reference sequence). Germline trimming cut 0 bases from V and 5 bases from J; bases unmatched to any gene: 16. CDR3 region: CASSQDLVPGGRRDEQYF. The CDR3 bases are TGTGCCAGCAGCCAAGATCTAGTTCCAGGCGGGAGAAGGGACGAGCAGTACTTC.

This rearrangement joins TRBV6-5 to TRBJ2-7, with D maybe TRBD1 (6 bases). The germline V gene has CDR1 MNHEY and CDR2 SVGAGI. The V gene lost 7 bases and the J gene lost 2 bases, with 12 bases spanning the gap. CDR3 length: 13 residues. CDR3 residues: CASTGTTTYEQYF. The CDR3 DNA sequence: TGTGCCAGCACCGGGACAACTACCTACGAGCAGTACTTC.

The count of this clone is one. This chain links TRBV7-6 with TRBJ2-1; D gene uncertain. The CDR3 sequence is 12 residues long. CDR1 and CDR2 (germline): SGHVS, FNYEAQ. V shed 2 bases and J shed 8 bases, with 7 bases lying between them. For the CDR3, the DNA is TGTGCCAGCAGCTTAACCTGGGATGAGCAGTTCTTC. Translated: CASSLTWDEQFF.

V usage is TRBV11-2 and J usage is TRBJ2-2; D may be TRBD2 (5 bases). The V gene's germline CDR1 is SGHAT and CDR2 FQNNGV. V dropped 1 base and J dropped 0 bases, with 6 bases sitting between them. This CDR3 has 15 amino acids. The CDR3 sequence is CASSLGLPNTGELFF. The CDR3 DNA reads TGTGCCAGCAGCTTAGGACTACCGAACACCGGGGAGCTGTTTTTT.

The gene calls are TRBV7-2 and TRBJ1-2, with D perhaps TRBD1 (5 bases). The CDR3 extends over 14 amino acids. Germline V gives CDR1 SGHTA, CDR2 FQGNSA. V shed 2 bases and J shed 5 bases, with 12 bases lying between them. The CDR3, as DNA: TGTGCCAGCAGCTTACGGAAGGAGGGGTATGGCTACACCTTC. Its translation: CASSLRKEGYGYTF. The whole variable domain, remainder taken from reference TRBV7-2 and TRBJ1-2, is GAGVSQSPSNKVTEKGKDVELRCDPISGHTALYWYRQSLGQGLEFLIYFQGNSAPDKSGLPSDRFSAERTGGSVSTLTIQRTQQEDSAVYLCASSLRKEGYGYTFGSGTRLTVV.

The chain carries TRBV18 and TRBJ2-1; 10 bases line up with TRBD2. CDR1 is KGHSH, CDR2 LQKENI, per germline. This CDR3 has 17 residues. V shed 4 bases and J 4 bases; nucleotides not matched to a gene: 10. This chain's CDR3 is CASSLRKGTSAYNEQFF. The CDR3 DNA is TGTGCCAGCTCACTAAGAAAAGGGACTAGCGCTTACAATGAGCAGTTCTTC.

CDR3: CASSTGTYEQYF. For the CDR3, the DNA is TGTGCCAGCAGTACAGGGACTTACGAGCAGTACTTC. The chain uses TRBV2 and TRBJ2-7; possibly TRBD1 or TRBD2 for D (6 bases each). V shed 5 bases and J shed 4 bases, with 9 bases lying between them. This CDR3 is built from 12 residues. Germline CDR1 and CDR2: SNHLY and FYNNEI.

The chain is built from TRBV3-1 (or the pseudogene TRBV3-2) and TRBJ1-1; D gene unclear. This CDR3 has 14 amino acids. Trimming stripped 1 base from V and 4 bases from J, with 10 bases between. Germline-derived CDR1 and CDR2 are LGHDT and YNNKEL (reference sequence). CDR3 sequence: CASSQGGGGTEAFF. DNA for the CDR3: TGTGCCAGCAGCCAAGGGGGAGGAGGCACTGAAGCTTTCTTT.

The chain couples TRBV19 to TRBJ1-4; maybe TRBD1 (6 bases). From germline, CDR1 is LNHDA and CDR2 SQIVND (reference sequence). Trimming took off 7 bases at V and 5 bases at J, with 20 bases between the two ends. This CDR3 is built from 16 residues. This CDR3 is CASTSPGTTKNEKLFF. The CDR3 DNA is TGTGCCAGTACCTCCCCCGGGACAACAAAGAATGAAAAACTGTTTTTT.

The V call is TRBV5-1, the J call TRBJ2-7; D gene ambiguous. This CDR3 comprises 13 residues. V was clipped by 0 bases and J by 4 bases, with 8 bases between them. Germline CDR1 SGHRS, CDR2 YFSETQ. CDR3: CASSLAVGYEQYF. CDR3 sequence (DNA): TGCGCCAGCAGCTTGGCCGTGGGGTACGAGCAGTACTTC.

This clone was recorded once. V and J are TRBV9 and TRBJ2-2; 9 nucleotides match TRBD1. V was pared by 4 bases and J by 3 bases, with 4 bases of the junction left unmatched. Germline loops: CDR1 SGDLS, CDR2 YYNGEE. The CDR3 runs 15 residues. CDR3 in amino acids: CASSLGTGHTGELFF. For the CDR3, the DNA is TGTGCCAGCAGCCTCGGGACAGGGCACACCGGGGAGCTGTTTTTT.

The CDR3 nucleotides read TGTGCCAGCAGCGTAGGGGCAGGGGGCTCAGAAAAACTGTTTTTT. Amino acid sequence: CASSVGAGGSEKLFF. The chain couples TRBV9 to TRBJ1-4, with 8 bases aligning to TRBD1. The CDR3 loop spans 15 amino acids. Per the germline V gene, CDR1 is SGDLS and CDR2 is YYNGEE. Trimming cost V 0 bases and J 8 bases; bases outside gene matches: 6.

This clone showed up just once. The chain combines TRBV2 with TRBJ1-2; 8 positions match TRBD1. Germline CDR1 reads SNHLY; CDR2 reads FYNNEI. V gave up 6 bases and J gave up 8 bases; unmatched junction bases: 5. This CDR3 region has 12 residues. The CDR3 region has the DNA TGTGCCAGCAGCCTAGGACAGGGAGGCTACACCTTC. This codes for CASSLGQGGYTF.

V and J are TRBV7-9 and TRBJ2-1; tentatively, D is TRBD2 (5 bases). The V gene's germline CDR1 is SEHNR and CDR2 FQNEAQ (reference sequence). The CDR3 has 14 amino acids. Trimming pared 2 bases from V and 5 bases from J, leaving 10 bases between. CDR3 sequence reads: CASSLPTRDNEQFF. The CDR3 coding sequence is TGTGCCAGCAGCTTACCCACTAGGGACAATGAGCAGTTCTTC.

CDR3 coding DNA: TGTGCCAGCAGCCAAGATTGGGGGATCTCGAACGAGCAGTACTTC. This codes for CASSQDWGISNEQYF. This chain uses TRBV3-1 (or the pseudogene TRBV3-2) with TRBJ2-7; D may be TRBD1 or TRBD2 (5 bases each). This CDR3 is built from 15 residues. Germline CDR1 reads LGHDT; CDR2 reads YNNKEL (reference sequence). The V end lost 0 bases, the J end lost 5 bases, and 14 bases lay between the germline ends.

The rearrangement links TRBV5-1 to TRBJ2-1; D is possibly TRBD1 or TRBD2 (6 bases each). V lost 3 bases, J lost 3 bases, and 13 bases lay in between. The germline gives CDR1 SGHRS, CDR2 YFSETQ. The length of the CDR3 is 15 residues. The CDR3 protein is CASSYGGGGYNEQFF. The CDR3, as DNA: TGCGCCAGCAGCTACGGCGGAGGGGGCTACAATGAGCAGTTCTTC.

V usage is TRBV5-6 and J usage is TRBJ2-1; D is undetermined. Germline-derived CDR1 and CDR2 are SGHDT and YYEEEE. V lost 4 bases, J lost 4 bases, and 15 bases lay in between. CDR3 length equals 15 residues. Written as DNA, the CDR3 is TGTGCCAGCAGCCCTGACATGATAGGGTACAATGAGCAGTTCTTC. It translates to CASSPDMIGYNEQFF.

This sequence joins TRBV27 and TRBJ1-5; no definite D call. The CDR3 has 12 residues. Between the trimmed V and J ends, which lost 3 bases and 2 bases, there was a span of 2 bases. Germline CDR1 and CDR2: MNHEY and SMNVEV (reference sequence). The CDR3 DNA is TGTGCCAGCAGTTTTCGCAATCAGCCCCAGCATTTT. Its protein product is CASSFRNQPQHF.